These 14 T cell receptor beta chains came from one sample sequenced in a study of tumor and adjacent non-tumor tissue in lung cancer. TCRbeta libraries were built with three rounds of nested PCR, modified from ARM-PCR. One entry per CDR3 protein, called by TCRdb with MiXCR from the multiplex PCR reads. The sample includes over 85,000 distinct CDR3 sequences, approximately 84% of them seen just once. This sample's RNA came from whole unsorted tissue. Material for sequencing was lung tumor tissue. The receptor set was obtained from a man aged 65 to 79 with non-small cell lung cancer.

Turning to this clonotype: Since the CDR3 does not end with the conserved phenylalanine or tryptophan, this likely comes from a read error. This sequence joins TRBV6-5 and TRBJ1-1; the match to TRBD1 covers 7 bases. The CDR3 length is 14 residues. J lost 7 bases, V lost 6 bases, and 11 bases had no gene match. From germline, CDR1 is MNHEY and CDR2 SVGAGI. CDR3 amino acids: CASSQTGCRREAFY. The CDR3 DNA follows: TGTGCCAGCAGCCAGACAGGGTGCCGTCGTGAAGCTTTCTAT.

The V and J genes are TRBV6-5 and TRBJ2-3; no clear D. The germline V gene encodes CDR1 MNHEY and CDR2 SVGAGI. The V end was cut by 1 base, the J end by 0 bases, with 8 bases between. The CDR3 extends over 15 amino acids. The DNA for the CDR3 is TGTGCCAGCAGTTACTGTGTGGCTAGCACAGATACGCAGTATTTT. This encodes CASSYCVASTDTQYF.

Notes on this clonotype: This may arise from a read error, as a much more abundant clone is one base away. The chain couples TRBV5-1 to TRBJ1-4; maybe TRBD1 (6 bases). Per germline, CDR1 SGHRS and CDR2 YFSETQ. This CDR3 has 15 amino acids. Trimming removed 0 bases from V and 0 bases from J, with 6 bases in between. The CDR3 spells CASSLGTATNEKLFF. CDR3 in DNA: TGCGCCAGCAGCTTGGGGACAGCAACTAATGAAAAACTGTTTTTT.

Points on this clonotype: This may come from a read error, since a much larger clone is one base off. This chain links TRBV20-1 with TRBJ2-7; 10 bases map to TRBD2. Germline-derived CDR1 and CDR2 are DFQATT and SNEGSKA (reference sequence). The CDR3 length is 13 residues. This CDR3 is CSAVAGGPYKQYF. The CDR3 coding sequence is TGCAGTGCTGTAGCGGGAGGTCCCTACAAGCAGTACTTC.

A word on this clonotype: The junction and the germline gene differ at one end; a read error may be behind it. The chain uses TRBV29-1 and TRBJ1-4; D remains unclear. The V gene's germline CDR1 is SQVTM and CDR2 ANQGSEA. This CDR3 has 13 residues. CDR3 bases: TGCAGCATTGAAGATCCCAACGCAGGTGGACTGTTTTTT. Its protein product is CSIEDPNAGGLFF.

The gene calls are TRBV5-6 and TRBJ2-3; D may correspond to TRBD1 or TRBD2 (7 bases each). Germline-derived CDR1 and CDR2 are SGHDT and YYEEEE. This CDR3 has 17 residues. V lost 8 bases to trimming and J lost 2 bases, with 24 bases between them. This CDR3 is CARGRGDSERPTDTQYF. CDR3 nucleotides: TGTGCCAGGGGCCGGGGGGACAGCGAGAGGCCCACAGATACGCAGTATTTT. Full variable domain (remainder filled in from reference TRBV5-6 and TRBJ2-3): DAGVTQSPTHLIKTRGQQVTLRCSPKSGHDTVSWYQQALGQGPQFIFQYYEEEERQRGNFPDRFSGHQFPNYSSELNVNALLLGDSALYLCARGRGDSERPTDTQYFGPGTRLTVL.

The sample holds many counts of this clonotype. The chain couples TRBV4-3 to TRBJ2-1; 8 nucleotides align to TRBD1. V dropped 0 bases and J dropped 1; count of bases not matched to a gene: 2. Per germline, CDR1 LGHNA and CDR2 YSLEER. The CDR3 contains 16 residues. CDR3 in amino acids: CASSQDGQGSYNEQFF. CDR3 bases: TGCGCCAGCAGCCAAGATGGACAGGGTTCCTACAATGAGCAGTTCTTC.

Points on this clonotype: A read error is possible here, since a much larger clone lies one base away. The chain recombines TRBV28 with TRBJ2-7, with D perhaps matching TRBD2 (5 bases). V dropped 7 bases and J dropped 0 bases, with 16 bases sitting between them. CDR3 size: 15 residues. Looked up from germline, CDR1 is MDHEN and CDR2 is SYDVKM. CDR3 loop: CASTSPGVFSYEQYF. CDR3 sequence (DNA): TGTGCCAGCACAAGCCCCGGGGTTTTCTCCTACGAGCAGTACTTC. The full variable domain, completed using reference TRBV28 and TRBJ2-7, is DVKVTQSSRYLVKRTGEKVFLECVQDMDHENMFWYRQDPGLGLRLIYFSYDVKMKEKGDIPEGYSVSREKKERFSLILESASTNQTSMYLCASTSPGVFSYEQYFGPGTRLTVT.

Concerning this clonotype itself: Mismatch with germline at one junction end may stem from a read error. Written as DNA, the CDR3 is TGTGCCAGCAGCTTTAAGGGGGATAGGGGGTTCCTCGATGAGCAATTCTTC. It yields the protein CASSFKGDRGFLDEQFF. V gene TRBV5-4 combines with J gene TRBJ2-1; tentatively, D is TRBD1 (6 bases). CDR1 and CDR2 (germline): SGHNT, YYREEE (reference sequence). The length of the CDR3 is 17 residues.

The V gene is TRBV14, the J gene TRBJ2-5; 7 bases map to TRBD2. Germline V gene lookup returns CDR1 SGHDN and CDR2 FVKESK. CDR3 size: 11 residues. This CDR3 is CTNSQAGTQYF. CDR3 nucleotide sequence: TGTACCAACAGCCAAGCGGGGACTCAGTACTTC.

With respect to this clonotype: At one end, the junction sequence differs from germline, possibly due to a read error. This sequence joins TRBV6-6 and TRBJ1-1; D perhaps matches TRBD1 (6 bases). This CDR3 is built from 15 residues. Germline V lookup: CDR1 MNHNY, CDR2 SVGAGI (reference sequence). CDR3 nucleotide sequence: TGTGCCAGCAGTTACACGGGGGGCGCGGGGGGTGATGCTTTATTT. Translating gives CASSYTGGAGGDALF.

This clonotype appeared many times. This chain uses TRBV11-2 with TRBJ2-5; 7 bases line up with TRBD1. CDR3 length equals 16 residues. Germline loops: CDR1 SGHAT, CDR2 FQNNGV. V trimming: 5 bases; J trimming: 3 bases; junction bases outside the gene matches: 12. CDR3 in DNA: TGTGCCAGCAGCCAAACTCCTGGCAGGGGGAAAGAGACCCAGTACTTC. Its translation is CASSQTPGRGKETQYF.

This chain links TRBV11-3 with TRBJ2-5, with D tentatively TRBD2 (7 bases). The length of the CDR3 is 14 residues. The germline V gene encodes CDR1 SGHNT and CDR2 YENEEA. This CDR3 is CTSASGWGRETQYF. CDR3 in DNA: TGTACTAGCGCTTCAGGCTGGGGGCGGGAGACCCAGTACTTC.

Notes on this clonotype: Germline is not matched at one junction end, which may reflect a read error. The chain links TRBV11-2 to TRBJ2-1; 8 nucleotides line up with TRBD2. The V gene's germline CDR1 is SGHAT and CDR2 FQNNGV. The CDR3 runs to 13 residues. The CDR3 sequence is CASSFRGRTSQSF. Here the CDR3 DNA reads TGTGCCAGCAGCTTTAGAGGAAGGACTAGCCAGTCCTTC.